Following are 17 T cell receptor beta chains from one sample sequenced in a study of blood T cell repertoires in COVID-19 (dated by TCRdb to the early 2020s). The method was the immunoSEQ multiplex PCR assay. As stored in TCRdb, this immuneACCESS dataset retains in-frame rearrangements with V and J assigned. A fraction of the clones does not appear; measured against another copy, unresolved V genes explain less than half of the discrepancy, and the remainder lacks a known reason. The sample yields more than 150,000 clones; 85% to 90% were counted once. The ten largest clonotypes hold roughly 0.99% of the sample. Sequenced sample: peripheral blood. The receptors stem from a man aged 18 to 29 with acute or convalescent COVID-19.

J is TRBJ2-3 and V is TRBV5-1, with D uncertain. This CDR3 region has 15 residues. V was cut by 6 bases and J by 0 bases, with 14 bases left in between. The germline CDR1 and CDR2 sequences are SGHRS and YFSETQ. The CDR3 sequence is CASTTYLFSTDTQYF. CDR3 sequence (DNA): TGCGCCAGCACCACCTATCTATTTAGCACAGATACGCAGTATTTT. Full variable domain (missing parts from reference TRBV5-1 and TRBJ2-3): KAGVTQTPRYLIKTRGQQVTLSCSPISGHRSVSWYQQTPGQGLQFLFEYFSETQRNKGNFPGRFSGRQFSNSRSEMNVSTLELGDSALYLCASTTYLFSTDTQYFGPGTRLTVL.

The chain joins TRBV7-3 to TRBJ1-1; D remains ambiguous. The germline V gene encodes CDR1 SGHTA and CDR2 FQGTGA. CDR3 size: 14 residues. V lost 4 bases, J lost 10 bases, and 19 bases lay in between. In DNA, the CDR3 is TGTGCCAGCAGCTCCTACCTAGGGCACGGGAGAGCTTTCTTT. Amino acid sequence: CASSSYLGHGRAFF.

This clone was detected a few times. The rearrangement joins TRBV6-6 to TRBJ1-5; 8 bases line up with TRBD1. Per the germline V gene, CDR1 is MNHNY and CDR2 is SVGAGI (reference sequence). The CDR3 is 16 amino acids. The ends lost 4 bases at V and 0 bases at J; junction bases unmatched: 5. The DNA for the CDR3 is TGTGCCAGCAGTTCCCGACAGGGGAATAGCAATCAGCCCCAGCATTTT. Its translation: CASSSRQGNSNQPQHF.

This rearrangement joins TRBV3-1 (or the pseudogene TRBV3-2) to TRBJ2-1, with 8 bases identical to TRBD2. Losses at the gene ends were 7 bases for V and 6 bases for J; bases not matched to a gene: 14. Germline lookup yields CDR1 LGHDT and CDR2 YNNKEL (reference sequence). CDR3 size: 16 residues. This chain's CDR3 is CASTGSGGSYPNEQFF. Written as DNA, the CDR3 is TGTGCCAGCACCGGAAGCGGGGGCTCCTACCCCAATGAGCAGTTCTTC.

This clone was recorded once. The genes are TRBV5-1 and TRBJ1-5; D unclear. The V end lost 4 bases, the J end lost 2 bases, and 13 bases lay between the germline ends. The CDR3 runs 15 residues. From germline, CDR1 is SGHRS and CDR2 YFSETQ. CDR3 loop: CASSPEGSGNQPQHF. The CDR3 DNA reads TGCGCCAGCAGCCCGGAAGGGAGCGGCAATCAGCCCCAGCATTTT.

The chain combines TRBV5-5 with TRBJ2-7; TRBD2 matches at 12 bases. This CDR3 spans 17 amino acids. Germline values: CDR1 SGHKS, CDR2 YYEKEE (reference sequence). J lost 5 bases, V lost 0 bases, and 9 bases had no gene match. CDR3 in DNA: TGTGCCAGCAGCTTGGGCGCTAGCGGGGGGGGCGTTGACGAGCAGTACTTC. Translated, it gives CASSLGASGGGVDEQYF.

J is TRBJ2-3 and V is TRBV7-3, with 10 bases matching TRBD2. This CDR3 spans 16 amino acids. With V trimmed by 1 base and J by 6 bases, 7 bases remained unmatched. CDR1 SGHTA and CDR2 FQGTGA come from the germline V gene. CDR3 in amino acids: CASSLRVAGGLDTQYF. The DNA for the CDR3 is TGTGCCAGCAGCTTAAGGGTAGCGGGGGGCCTGGATACGCAGTATTTT.

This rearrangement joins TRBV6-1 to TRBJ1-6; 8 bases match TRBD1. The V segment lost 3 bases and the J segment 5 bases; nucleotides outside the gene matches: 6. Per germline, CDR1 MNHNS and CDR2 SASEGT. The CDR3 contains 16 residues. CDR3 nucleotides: TGTGCCAGCAGTGAGACTTGGACAGGGAATAATTCACCCCTCCACTTT. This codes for CASSETWTGNNSPLHF.

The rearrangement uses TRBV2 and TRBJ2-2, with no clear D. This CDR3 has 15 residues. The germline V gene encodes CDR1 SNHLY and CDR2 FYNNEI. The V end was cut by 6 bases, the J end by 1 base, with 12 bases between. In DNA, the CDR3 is TGTGCCAGCAGATCCGGGTCTAGGAACACCGGGGAGCTGTTTTTT. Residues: CASRSGSRNTGELFF.

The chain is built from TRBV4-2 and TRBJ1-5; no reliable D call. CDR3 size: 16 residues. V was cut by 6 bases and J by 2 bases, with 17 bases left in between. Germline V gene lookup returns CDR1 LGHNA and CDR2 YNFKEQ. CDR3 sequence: CASSYGFGEGNQPQHF. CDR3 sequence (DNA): TGTGCCAGCAGTTACGGATTTGGGGAGGGCAATCAGCCCCAGCATTTT.

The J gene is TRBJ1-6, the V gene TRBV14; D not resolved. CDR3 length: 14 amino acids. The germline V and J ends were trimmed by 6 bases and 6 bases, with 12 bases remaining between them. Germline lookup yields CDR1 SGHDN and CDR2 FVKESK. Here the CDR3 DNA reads TGTGCCAGCAGGGAAGGAGGGCCTAATTCACCCCTCCACTTT. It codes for CASREGGPNSPLHF.

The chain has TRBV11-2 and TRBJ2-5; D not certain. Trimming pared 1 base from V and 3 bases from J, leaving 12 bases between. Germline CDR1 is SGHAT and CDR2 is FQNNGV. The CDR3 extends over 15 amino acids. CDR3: CASSLVSSHKETQYF. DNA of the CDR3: TGTGCCAGCAGCTTAGTATCTTCACACAAAGAGACCCAGTACTTC.

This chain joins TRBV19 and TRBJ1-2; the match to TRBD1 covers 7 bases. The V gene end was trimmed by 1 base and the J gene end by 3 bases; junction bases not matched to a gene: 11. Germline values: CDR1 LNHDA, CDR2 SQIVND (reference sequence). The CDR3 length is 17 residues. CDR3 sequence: CASSIGGGAPKYYGYTF. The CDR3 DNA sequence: TGTGCCAGTAGTATAGGAGGGGGCGCGCCCAAATACTATGGCTACACCTTC.

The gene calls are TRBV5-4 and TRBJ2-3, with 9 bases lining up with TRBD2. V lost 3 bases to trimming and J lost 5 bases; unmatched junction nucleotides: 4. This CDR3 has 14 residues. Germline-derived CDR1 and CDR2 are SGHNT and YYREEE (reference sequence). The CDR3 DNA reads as TGTGCCAGCAGCTCGGGACTAGCTGGAGATACGCAGTATTTT. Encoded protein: CASSSGLAGDTQYF.

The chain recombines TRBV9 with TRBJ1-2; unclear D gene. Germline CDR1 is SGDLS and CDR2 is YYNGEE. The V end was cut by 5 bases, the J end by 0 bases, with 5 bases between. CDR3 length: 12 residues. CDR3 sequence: CASSPTNYGYTF. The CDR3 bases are TGTGCCAGCAGTCCTACTAACTATGGCTACACCTTC.

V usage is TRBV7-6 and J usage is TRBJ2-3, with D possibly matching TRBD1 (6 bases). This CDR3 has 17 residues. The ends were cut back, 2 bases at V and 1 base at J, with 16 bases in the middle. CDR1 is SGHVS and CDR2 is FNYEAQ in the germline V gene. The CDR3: CASSLMSGDGGTDTQYF. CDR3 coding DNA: TGTGCCAGCAGCTTAATGTCAGGGGATGGGGGCACAGATACGCAGTATTTT.

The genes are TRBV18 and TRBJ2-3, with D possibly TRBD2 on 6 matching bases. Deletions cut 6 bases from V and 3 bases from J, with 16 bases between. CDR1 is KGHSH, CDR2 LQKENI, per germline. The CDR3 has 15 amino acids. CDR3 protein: CASSRNAGQTDTQYF. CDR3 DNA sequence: TGTGCCAGCTCTCGCAATGCGGGGCAAACAGATACGCAGTATTTT. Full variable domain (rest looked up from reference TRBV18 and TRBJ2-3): NAGVMQNPRHLVRRRGQEARLRCSPMKGHSHVYWYRQLPEEGLKFMVYLQKENIIDESGMPKERFSAEFPKEGPSILRIQQVVRGDSAAYFCASSRNAGQTDTQYFGPGTRLTVL.